These T cell receptor beta chains were read from a single sample in a study of T-cell reconstitution after alpha-beta-depleted transplantation in children. TCRdb re-derived calls from the PCR reads in MiXCR, one entry per CDR3 protein. The table includes 250,000 to 300,000 distinct CDR3 sequences, 11% detected once. Material: peripheral blood, obtained 180 days after TCRalphabeta/CD19-depleted stem cell transplant. Every receptor here comes from a male patient between 2 and 9 years old who had a stem cell transplant for chronic granulomatous disease, so the T cells may come from the graft donor. CDR3s include the opening cysteine and the closing phenylalanine or tryptophan. A D gene is named only where the DNA matches it firmly. Not all rows give a size; the values are once, few, many and, for expanded clones, a class.

many	TRBV6-1	TRBD1	TRBJ2-5	TGTGCCAGCAGTCCGGGACAGGGGTTTTTGGAGACCCAGTACTTC	CASSPGQGFLETQYF
many	TRBV25-1	NA	TRBJ2-7	TGTGCCAGCAGTGAATTGTTGAGGAGGAGGGGTGATAGGGACGAGCAGTACTTC	CASSELLRRRGDRDEQYF
many	TRBV6-5	TRBD2	TRBJ2-1	TGTGCCACCGGGGGCCCTAGCGGGAACAATGAGCAGTTCTTC	CATGGPSGNNEQFF
many	TRBV6-5	NA	TRBJ2-1	TGTGCCAGCAGTTCCCGTGGGGGAGGCAATGAGCAGTTCTTC	CASSSRGGGNEQFF
once	TRBV29-1	TRBD1	TRBJ1-2	TGCAGCGTGGACACAGGGGTGGTCTATGGCTACACCTTC	CSVDTGVVYGYTF
many	TRBV10-2	NA	TRBJ1-2	TGCGCCAGCACAGAGGTTTACAAATTATATGGCTACACCTTC	CASTEVYKLYGYTF
many	TRBV20-1	TRBD1	TRBJ1-2	TGCAGTGCTACCCGACAGGGTAACAACTATGGCTACACCTTC	CSATRQGNNYGYTF
NA	TRBV5-1	NA	TRBJ2-2	TGCGCCAGCAGCTTCTCCGACAGATACACCGGGGAGCTGTTTTTT	CASSFSDRYTGELFF
many	TRBV27	NA	TRBJ1-2	TGTGCCAGCAGTTTCAAGCACGACAGGTGTCAGAACTATGGCTACACCTTC	CASSFKHDRCQNYGYTF
many	TRBV7-9	NA	TRBJ1-1	TGTGCCAGCAGCTTAGAGTCGGCAGGTGAAGCTTTCTTT	CASSLESAGEAFF
many	TRBV5-6	NA	TRBJ2-1	TGTGCCAGCAGCCCTGCATGGACAGCTGAGCAGTTCTTC	CASSPAWTAEQFF
many	TRBV12-3/TRBV12-4	NA	TRBJ2-3	TGTGCCAGCAGTTCAGAAAGGGCCACAGATACGCAGTATTTT	CASSSERATDTQYF
few	TRBV19	TRBD2	TRBJ2-3	TGTGCCAGTAGTGGACTAGCGGGAGTTGTTGGTACGCAGTATTTT	CASSGLAGVVGTQYF
many	TRBV20-1	NA	TRBJ2-1	TGCAGTGCTCGCGACCAGTCATTGGTTTACAATGAGCAGTTCTTC	CSARDQSLVYNEQFF
many	TRBV20-1	NA	TRBJ1-6	TGCAGTGCTAGAGGGGGGAGCTCCTATAATTCACCCCTCCACTTT	CSARGGSSYNSPLHF
many	TRBV5-1	TRBD2	TRBJ2-1	TGCGCCAGCACTCGGCTAGCGGGAGCCGGCGGTGAGCAGTTCTTC	CASTRLAGAGGEQFF
many	TRBV18	NA	TRBJ1-5	TGTGCCAGCTCACCATTCGGAAATAGCAATCAGCCCCAGCATTTT	CASSPFGNSNQPQHF
many	TRBV29-1	TRBD2	TRBJ2-5	TGCAGCGTTGATGAGCGGGGGGAGCGTGGAGAGACCCAGTACTTC	CSVDERGERGETQYF
many	TRBV12-3/TRBV12-4	NA	TRBJ2-2	TGTGCCAGCAGTCTCCGGTCCAGAGGAGGCACCGGGGAGCTGTTTTTT	CASSLRSRGGTGELFF
few	TRBV18	NA	TRBJ2-1	TGTGCCAGCTCACCACTAAGGTCTAGCCTGGCGAATGAGCAGTTCTTC	CASSPLRSSLANEQFF
NA	TRBV19	NA	TRBJ1-4	TGTGCCAGTAGTATCCTCAGGGCAACTAATGAAAAACTGTTTTTT	CASSILRATNEKLFF
many	TRBV13	TRBD2	TRBJ2-1	TGTGCCAGCAGCTCGCCGAGTGGCGGGAGAGGCGGTGAGCAGTTCTTC	CASSSPSGGRGGEQFF
many	TRBV7-6	NA	TRBJ2-2	TGTGCCAGCAGCTTAAGACCAAACAACGGGGAGCTGTTTTTT	CASSLRPNNGELFF
many	TRBV29-1	TRBD2	TRBJ2-1	TGCAGCGCACCGGGACTAAAGAGCGATGAGCAGTTCTTC	CSAPGLKSDEQFF
many	TRBV7-2	NA	TRBJ2-3	TGTGCCAGCAGCTTCTCGGGGGTGACAGATACGCAGTATTTT	CASSFSGVTDTQYF
many	TRBV7-2	TRBD2	TRBJ2-7	TGTGCCAGCAGCTTAGCGGGAGGGGGACTAGCGGGTAGAAACGAGCAGTACTTC	CASSLAGGGLAGRNEQYF
many	TRBV12-3/TRBV12-4	TRBD1	TRBJ1-5	TGTGCCAGCAGGACCGGGACAGTCTATAGCAATCAGCCCCAGCATTTT	CASRTGTVYSNQPQHF
many	TRBV19	NA	TRBJ2-7	TGTGCCAGCGGGACCCGTACCTACGAGCAGTACTTC	CASGTRTYEQYF
many	TRBV12-3/TRBV12-4	NA	TRBJ2-2	TGTGCCAGCAGTCCTCGACAGCTTCTGAACACCGGGGAGCTGTTTTTT	CASSPRQLLNTGELFF
once	TRBV7-2	NA	TRBJ1-1	TGTGCCAGCAGCCAGCGAGGGAGAATTGGTACTGAAGCTTTCTTT	CASSQRGRIGTEAFF
many	TRBV7-9	TRBD2	TRBJ2-7	TGTGCCAGCAGCCCCCATCGGACTAGCGTGGGCGAGCAGTACTTC	CASSPHRTSVGEQYF
many	TRBV28	NA	TRBJ2-1	TGTGCCAGCAGTTTTGCGGGGACATTCCGAGGGAATGAGCAGTTCTTC	CASSFAGTFRGNEQFF
few	TRBV20-1	TRBD1	TRBJ2-1	TGCAGTGCTAGAGATACCGGGACAGGGTTCAATGAGCAGTTCTTC	CSARDTGTGFNEQFF
many	TRBV10-3	TRBD1	TRBJ1-4	TGTGCCATCAGTGGCACACAGGGGGCTAATGAAAAACTGTTTTTT	CAISGTQGANEKLFF
many	TRBV7-2	NA	TRBJ1-3	TGTGCCAGCACGGGACGGAGGGGAAACACCATATATTTT	CASTGRRGNTIYF
many	TRBV7-9	NA	TRBJ2-5	TGTGCCAGCAGAGCGCGACGGTCCCAAGAGACCCAGTACTTC	CASRARRSQETQYF
many	TRBV20-1	NA	TRBJ2-1	TGCAGTGCTAGTCGGGGCAGCTCCTACAATGAGCAGTTCTTC	CSASRGSSYNEQFF
NA	TRBV6-1	NA	TRBJ2-4	TGTGCCAGCAGTCCCCAGGCTTCCCTAGCCAAAAACATTCAGTACTTC	CASSPQASLAKNIQYF
many	TRBV10-3	NA	TRBJ1-2	TGTGCCAGCTCCCTTAGGATTTCCGGGATAAACTATGGCTACACCTTC	CASSLRISGINYGYTF
many	TRBV29-1	NA	TRBJ2-3	TGCAGCGTTGACGGGGAGTTCACATATACGCAGTATTTT	CSVDGEFTYTQYF
NA	TRBV18	TRBD1	TRBJ2-5	TGTGCCAGCTCACCGATGGACAGGCCCCCGAAGTACTTC	CASSPMDRPPKYF
many	TRBV28	TRBD1	TRBJ2-7	TGTGCCAGCAGTTTTCCGGGACAGGGCCACGAGCAGTACTTC	CASSFPGQGHEQYF
many	TRBV20-1	NA	TRBJ2-7	TGCAGTGCTTTTCGGGCCAGCTCCTACGAGCAGTACTTC	CSAFRASSYEQYF
many	TRBV19	TRBD2	TRBJ2-3	TGTGCCAGTACCTCCCTGACTAGCGGGAACACAGATACGCAGTATTTT	CASTSLTSGNTDTQYF
few	TRBV11-2	TRBD2	TRBJ2-1	TGTGCCAGCAGCTTAGTGGGACTAGCGGGAGGTGCTGAGCAGTTCTTC	CASSLVGLAGGAEQFF
many	TRBV7-3	TRBD2	TRBJ2-1	TGTGCCAGCAGCTTAATTGCGGGACTAGCGCGGAACAATGAGCAGTTCTTC	CASSLIAGLARNNEQFF
many	TRBV28	NA	TRBJ2-5	TGTGCCAGCAGTTTATTCTACCAGGGCCAAGAGACCCAGTACTTC	CASSLFYQGQETQYF